This T cell receptor beta chain stems from a study of blood T cell repertoires in COVID-19. Clones were sequenced by immunoSEQ multiplex PCR, and TCRdb holds only the in-frame ones, with some missing. The sample holds 250,000 or so clones, around 84% seen once. Germline V gene lookup returns CDR1 SNHLY and CDR2 FYNNEI. The CDR3 is made up of 15 amino acids. Trimming cost V 4 bases and J 1 base; bases outside gene matches: 5. The TCR comes from a woman in her thirties or forties who had recovered from COVID-19. This chain uses TRBV2 with TRBJ2-3; TRBD2 matches 7 bases. Sequenced material: peripheral blood. The CDR3 coding sequence is TGTGCCAGCAGTGCTGGAGCGGGACGCACAGATACGCAGTATTTT. Translated, it gives CASSAGAGRTDTQYF.